The next 28 T cell receptor beta chains were all read from a single sample in a study of T cell repertoires in cytomegalovirus infection. TCRdb itself ran the reads through MiXCR, one entry per CDR3 protein. Of some 450,000 distinct CDR3 sequences in the sample, approximately 31% were seen once. Input material: PBMCs. Receptor source: a human donor in good health (CMV status not recorded). Some clones in this sample may be carry-over from other donors' samples.

Note on this clonotype: Likely a read error: the CDR3 ends without its conserved phenylalanine or tryptophan. The CDR3 loop reads CASSLGITYEQYL. The CDR3 bases are TGTGCCAGCAGTTTAGGGATAACCTACGAGCAGTACTTA. V usage is TRBV12-3 or TRBV12-4 and J usage is TRBJ2-7; no firm D call. The V and J ends lost 1 base and 2 bases respectively, with 6 bases between them. The CDR3 has 13 residues.

This clonotype has only a few counts. The chain joins TRBV7-8 to TRBJ2-1, with 11 bases matching TRBD2. The germline CDR1 and CDR2 sequences are SGHVS and FQNEAQ. This CDR3 has 15 amino acids. The ends lost 5 bases at V and 6 bases at J; junction bases unmatched: 6. CDR3 region: CASSNLAGGPNEQFF. CDR3 bases: TGTGCCAGCAGCAATTTAGCGGGGGGGCCCAATGAGCAGTTCTTC.

Only a few counts were recorded for this clonotype. The gene calls are TRBV6-2 or TRBV6-3 and TRBJ1-5, with D maybe TRBD1 (5 bases). This CDR3 has 15 residues. Germline CDR1 reads MNHEY; CDR2 reads SVGEGT. The V end lost 8 bases, the J end lost 3 bases, and 17 bases lay between the germline ends. CDR3 in amino acids: CASRRAQGINQPQHF. DNA for the CDR3: TGTGCCAGCCGCCGGGCTCAGGGAATCAATCAGCCCCAGCATTTT.

Many counts were recorded for this clonotype. This rearrangement joins TRBV7-2 to TRBJ2-5; unclear D gene. This CDR3 spans 16 amino acids. Germline CDR1 is SGHTA and CDR2 is FQGNSA. V was cut by 1 base and J by 1 base, with 13 bases left in between. The CDR3 region has the DNA TGTGCCAGCAGCTTAGAGCCCCAGCAAAGCCAAGAGACCCAGTACTTC. Translated: CASSLEPQQSQETQYF.

V gene TRBV20-1 combines with J gene TRBJ2-5, with D hard to call. In germline, CDR1 is DFQATT, CDR2 SNEGSKA (reference sequence). This CDR3 is built from 13 residues. V dropped 2 bases and J dropped 2 bases, with 9 bases sitting between them. The DNA of the CDR3 is TGCAGTGCTAGATTTACACCACAAGAGACCCAGTACTTC. Protein sequence: CSARFTPQETQYF.

This chain links TRBV20-1 with TRBJ2-3; 9 nucleotides align to TRBD2. V was pared by 5 bases and J by 0 bases, with 12 bases of the junction left unmatched. This CDR3 spans 17 amino acids. The germline V gene encodes CDR1 DFQATT and CDR2 SNEGSKA (reference sequence). Written as DNA, the CDR3 is TGCAGTGCTGGATCCCTTAGCGGGGGCTCAAGCACAGATACGCAGTATTTT. Translating it yields CSAGSLSGGSSTDTQYF.

V gene TRBV12-3 or TRBV12-4 combines with J gene TRBJ1-1; D possibly corresponds to TRBD1 (6 bases). The V gene lost 7 bases and the J gene lost 4 bases, with 16 bases spanning the gap. CDR3 size: 14 residues. The CDR3 sequence is CASTWRGGSTEAFF. The CDR3 coding sequence is TGTGCCAGCACCTGGAGGGGGGGGAGCACTGAAGCTTTCTTT.

The genes are TRBV7-8 and TRBJ2-1; D is possibly TRBD1 (6 bases). The CDR3 totals 13 residues. V dropped 4 bases and J dropped 4 bases, with 8 bases sitting between them. Germline V gene sequence: CDR1 SGHVS, CDR2 FQNEAQ. CDR3 nucleotides: TGTGCCAGCAGCTATACAGGGTACAATGAGCAGTTCTTC. Translating gives CASSYTGYNEQFF.

The chain employs TRBV14 and TRBJ1-6; 7 bases map to TRBD1. The CDR3 spans 15 residues. After removal of 1 base from V and 7 bases from J, the junction contained 4 bases not matched to a gene. The germline V gene encodes CDR1 SGHDN and CDR2 FVKESK. The CDR3: CASSQGRGRNSPLHF. The CDR3 DNA reads as TGTGCCAGCAGCCAAGGAAGGGGGCGGAATTCACCCCTCCACTTT.

This clonotype was seen repeatedly, ten times or more. This rearrangement joins TRBV4-1 to TRBJ1-1; D is ambiguous. V was trimmed by 1 base and J by 3 bases, leaving 3 bases between them. This CDR3 region has 12 residues. CDR1 and CDR2 from the germline V gene are MGHRA and YSYEKL. The CDR3 here is CASSQGDTEAFF. The CDR3, as DNA: TGCGCCAGCAGCCAAGGGGACACTGAAGCTTTCTTT.

The rearrangement uses TRBV2 and TRBJ1-1; 7 bases are shared with TRBD1. With 0 bases clipped from V and 7 bases from J, the junction kept 8 bases outside the gene matches. CDR1 and CDR2 from the germline V gene are SNHLY and FYNNEI. The CDR3 sequence is 15 residues long. The CDR3 reads CASSEALVGQSEAFF. CDR3 sequence (DNA): TGTGCCAGCAGTGAAGCGCTAGTGGGACAGAGTGAAGCTTTCTTT.

Concerning this clonotype itself: Possible read error: a much larger clone is one base away. The chain is built from TRBV5-4 and TRBJ1-4; 7 nucleotides line up with TRBD1. The ends lost 3 bases at V and 4 bases at J; junction bases unmatched: 6. Germline V gene data show CDR1 as SGHNT and CDR2 as YYREEE (reference sequence). The CDR3 is made up of 15 amino acids. CDR3 sequence reads: CASSSGQDINEKLFF. As DNA, the CDR3 is TGTGCCAGCAGCTCCGGACAGGACATTAATGAAAAACTGTTTTTT.

This clonotype was recorded at least ten times. The V and J genes are TRBV7-9 and TRBJ1-5, with D uncertain. Trimming stripped 3 bases from V and 0 bases from J, with 15 bases between. The germline V gene has CDR1 SEHNR and CDR2 FQNEAQ (reference sequence). The CDR3 contains 17 residues. The CDR3 is CASSLPRTDNSNQPQHF. The CDR3 DNA sequence: TGTGCCAGCAGCTTGCCACGGACGGATAATAGCAATCAGCCCCAGCATTTT.

The V and J genes are TRBV19 and TRBJ1-2, with no clear D. The germline V gene has CDR1 LNHDA and CDR2 SQIVND (reference sequence). The CDR3 is 12 amino acids. V gave up 3 bases and J gave up 8 bases, with 10 bases separating them. This CDR3 reads CASSMEERGYTF. DNA for the CDR3: TGTGCCAGTAGTATGGAGGAACGCGGCTACACCTTC.

This clonotype was detected many times. The chain carries TRBV5-5 and TRBJ2-7; 7 nucleotides agree with TRBD1. The ends lost 5 bases at V and 1 base at J; junction bases unmatched: 9. CDR1 is SGHKS, CDR2 YYEKEE, per germline (reference sequence). The CDR3 runs to 15 residues. CDR3 in amino acids: CASRDENRGSYEQYF. CDR3 sequence (DNA): TGTGCCAGCAGGGATGAGAACAGGGGATCCTACGAGCAGTACTTC.

The chain employs TRBV29-1 and TRBJ2-5; 12 bases align to TRBD1. Germline-derived CDR1 and CDR2 are SQVTM and ANQGSEA. The junction had 13 bases not matched to a gene; V was cut back by 4 bases and J by 4 bases. This CDR3 contains 17 residues. The CDR3 bases are TGCAGCGTTGCTTACCTAAGGGACAGGGGGCCAGGAGAGACCCAGTACTTC. Its translation: CSVAYLRDRGPGETQYF.

This clonotype occurred a few times. V and J are TRBV12-3 or TRBV12-4 and TRBJ2-3, with 8 bases matching TRBD2. There are 17 residues in the CDR3. The J segment lost 4 bases and the V segment lost 1 base, leaving 10 bases of the junction unmatched. CDR3 bases: TGTGCCAGCAGTTTAGTTACGGGACTAGGAAGCGCAGATACGCAGTATTTT. Protein product: CASSLVTGLGSADTQYF.

The chain links TRBV19 to TRBJ2-1; tentatively, D is TRBD2 (6 bases). V shed 5 bases and J shed 2 bases, with 16 bases lying between them. There are 16 residues in the CDR3. Germline CDR1 is LNHDA and CDR2 is SQIVND (reference sequence). The CDR3 spells CASSLQAGPTYNEQFF. The DNA for the CDR3 is TGTGCCAGTAGTCTGCAGGCGGGACCCACCTACAATGAGCAGTTCTTC.

This clonotype was counted between two and nine times. The rearrangement uses TRBV28 and TRBJ2-2, with 8 nucleotides matching TRBD1. The CDR3 loop spans 17 amino acids. With 2 bases clipped from V and 4 bases from J, the junction kept 9 bases outside the gene matches. Germline CDR1 reads MDHEN; CDR2 reads SYDVKM. The CDR3 sequence is CASSLGATGVLTGELFF. CDR3 DNA sequence: TGTGCCAGCAGTTTAGGGGCGACAGGGGTGCTCACCGGGGAGCTGTTTTTT.

The chain uses TRBV10-1 and TRBJ2-1, with 14 bases lining up with TRBD2. V shed 4 bases and J 8 bases; nucleotides not matched to a gene: 7. Germline CDR1 WNHNN, CDR2 SYGVQD (reference sequence). The CDR3 totals 16 residues. This CDR3 reads CASSAGTSGGTDEQFF. The CDR3 DNA sequence: TGCGCCAGCAGTGCCGGGACTAGCGGGGGCACCGATGAGCAGTTCTTC.

This clonotype was counted many times. The rearrangement links TRBV7-9 to TRBJ2-5; D is unresolved. Deletions cut 5 bases from V and 0 bases from J, with 10 bases between. Looked up from germline, CDR1 is SEHNR and CDR2 is FQNEAQ (reference sequence). The CDR3 contains 14 residues. CDR3 in amino acids: CASSPQMYQETQYF. The CDR3 DNA sequence: TGTGCCAGCAGCCCGCAGATGTACCAAGAGACCCAGTACTTC.

The V gene is TRBV7-8, the J gene TRBJ2-5; 8 bases match TRBD2. The CDR3 has 14 amino acids. CDR1 and CDR2 from the germline V gene are SGHVS and FQNEAQ. V trimming: 8 bases; J trimming: 1 base; junction bases outside the gene matches: 6. The CDR3 DNA reads TGTGCCAGCTGTCCAGGACTAGCCCAAGAGACCCAGTACTTC. It specifies CASCPGLAQETQYF.

J is TRBJ1-5 and V is TRBV5-8; no clear D. This CDR3 is 12 amino acids long. Germline values: CDR1 SGHTS, CDR2 YDEGEE. The V end lost 1 base, the J end lost 7 bases, and 6 bases lay between the germline ends. This CDR3 is CASSLPGQPQHF. DNA for the CDR3: TGTGCCAGCAGCTTGCCGGGCCAGCCCCAGCATTTT.

The V and J genes are TRBV7-8 and TRBJ1-2, with TRBD1 matching over 8 bases. The V segment lost 5 bases and the J segment 3 bases; nucleotides outside the gene matches: 8. CDR1 SGHVS and CDR2 FQNEAQ come from the germline V gene. The CDR3 has 15 amino acids. Here the CDR3 DNA reads TGTGCCAGCAGCCCCAGGGGACAGGATTACTATGGCTACACCTTC. This codes for CASSPRGQDYYGYTF.

The chain is built from TRBV7-3 and TRBJ2-7; no reliable D call. The CDR3 spans 12 residues. Trimming removed 2 bases from V and 6 bases from J, with 8 bases in between. Germline values: CDR1 SGHTA, CDR2 FQGTGA. The CDR3 loop is CASSLSVREQYF. Written as DNA, the CDR3 is TGTGCCAGCAGCTTATCAGTTCGCGAGCAGTACTTC.

This clonotype was seen a handful of times. The rearrangement links TRBV6-4 to TRBJ2-3; TRBD2 matches 10 bases. CDR3 size: 15 residues. Germline CDR1 and CDR2: MRHNA and SNTAGT. V was clipped by 4 bases and J by 1 base; unmatched bases: 2. CDR3 in amino acids: CASSVTSGGTDTQYF. The CDR3 DNA reads TGTGCCAGCAGTGTTACTAGCGGGGGCACAGATACGCAGTATTTT.

The genes are TRBV7-6 and TRBJ1-2, with 7 bases lining up with TRBD1. The CDR3 covers 14 residues. The V segment lost 4 bases and the J segment 2 bases; nucleotides outside the gene matches: 4. Germline values: CDR1 SGHVS, CDR2 FNYEAQ. CDR3 region: CASSSQQGNYGYTF. CDR3 DNA sequence: TGTGCCAGCAGCTCCCAACAGGGGAACTATGGCTACACCTTC.

The chain joins TRBV5-4 to TRBJ2-3; possible D gene TRBD1, 5 bases. The CDR3 totals 17 residues. CDR1 is SGHNT and CDR2 is YYREEE in the germline V gene (reference sequence). Trimming stripped 3 bases from V and 4 bases from J, with 21 bases between. In nucleotides, the CDR3 is TGTGCCAGCAGCTCCACCCTGGGGCTAGGCTCCCCAGATACGCAGTATTTT. Translated, it gives CASSSTLGLGSPDTQYF.